Only a few counts were recorded for the clone carrying this T cell receptor beta chain. What it binds is unknown. This sample is drawn from a study of CD8+ T cells in alopecia areata. Study-level findings and limits: Resident alphabeta T-cell populations of normal skin are likewise subject to sequencing in scalp samples. Alopecia totalis/universalis scalp especially showed more expanded CD8+ clones than normal scalp. With patients, TCR sharing proved less clear than in mice, a difference possibly related to HLA.

As part of sample collection, lesional scalp punch biopsies and peripheral blood were taken from alopecia areata patients. Trimming left V 8 bases short and J 4 bases short, with 25 bases between. This CDR3 has 16 amino acids. CDR1 and CDR2 from the germline V gene are SQVTM and ANQGSEA. RNA was isolated and reverse transcribed to cDNA, the sequencing template. The table came from immunoSEQ multiplex PCR; TCRdb's copy has only in-frame clones and leaves some out. The data show 150,000 to 180,000 clones, around half seen once. This specimen was CD8+ T cells sorted from blood, taken at week 0. The rearrangement uses TRBV29-1 and TRBJ2-3; tentative D call: TRBD2 (7 bases). The sequence was obtained from a human donor with alopecia areata. The CDR3 sequence: CSIRVRNAGAPDTQYF. The CDR3 nucleotides are TGCAGCATTAGAGTGAGGAATGCGGGGGCCCCAGATACGCAGTATTTT.